The 9 T cell receptor beta chains presented below share a single source sample, sequenced in a study of Graves' ophthalmopathy and Graves' hyperthyroidism. As the template, RNA transcripts were used to amplify TCR beta CDR3 regions. After a first-round RT-PCR with HTBI primers, a second-round multiplex PCR was run. TCRdb re-analysed the multiplex PCR reads in MiXCR, keeping a single row per CDR3 protein. Of 200,000 to 300,000 distinct CDR3 sequences listed, around 50% are singletons. Specimen: peripheral blood. The receptors shown here come from an adult man with Graves' ophthalmopathy.

The rearrangement links TRBV20-1 to TRBJ2-7, with a weak D call TRBD1 (5 bases). V was clipped by 0 bases and J by 4 bases, with 22 bases between them. CDR1 is DFQATT, CDR2 SNEGSKA, per germline (reference sequence). This CDR3 contains 17 residues. CDR3 sequence: CSARDPSGQGLGYEQYF. CDR3 coding DNA: TGCAGTGCTAGAGATCCGTCGGGCCAGGGCCTTGGTTACGAGCAGTACTTC.

The chain uses TRBV13 and TRBJ2-7; D uncertain. Germline V gene data show CDR1 as PRHDT and CDR2 as FYEKMQ (reference sequence). V was trimmed by 2 bases and J by 5 bases, leaving 10 bases between them. The CDR3 contains 13 residues. The CDR3 DNA follows: TGTGCCAGCAGCTTAACCCAAAGAGACGAGCAGTACTTC. This gives the protein CASSLTQRDEQYF.

CDR3 amino acids: CASGQPGRTNTGELFF. The CDR3 nucleotides read TGTGCCAGTGGTCAACCCGGACGAACGAACACCGGGGAGCTGTTTTTT. This chain uses TRBV19 with TRBJ2-2; D not resolved. Germline values: CDR1 LNHDA, CDR2 SQIVND (reference sequence). This CDR3 is built from 16 residues. V was trimmed by 8 bases and J by 0 bases, leaving 16 bases between them. The entire variable domain, with the rest obtained from reference TRBV19 and TRBJ2-2, is as follows: DGGITQSPKYLFRKEGQNVTLSCEQNLNHDAMYWYRQDPGQGLRLIYYSQIVNDFQKGDIAEGYSVSREKKESFPLTVTSAQKNPTAFYLCASGQPGRTNTGELFFGEGSRLTVL.

This clonotype was seen a handful of times. V is TRBV20-1 and J is TRBJ2-7; no firm D call. V was clipped by 3 bases and J by 2 bases, with 11 bases between them. Germline values: CDR1 DFQATT, CDR2 SNEGSKA (reference sequence). This CDR3 region has 13 residues. CDR3 sequence: CSASSPWPYEQYF. The CDR3 DNA is TGCAGTGCTAGCTCTCCCTGGCCCTACGAGCAGTACTTC.

The chain couples TRBV15 to TRBJ2-7; a possible D gene is TRBD1 (6 bases). V shed 0 bases and J shed 5 bases, with 8 bases lying between them. The CDR3 covers 13 residues. CDR1 is LNHNV and CDR2 is YYDKDF in the germline V gene (reference sequence). The CDR3 spells CATSRDHRDEQYF. In DNA, the CDR3 is TGTGCCACCAGCAGAGATCACAGGGACGAGCAGTACTTC. Using reference TRBV15 and TRBJ2-7 for the parts outside the CDR3, the full variable domain is DAMVIQNPRYQVTQFGKPVTLSCSQTLNHNVMYWYQQKSSQAPKLLFHYYDKDFNNEADTPDNFQSRRPNTSFCFLDIRSPGLGDTAMYLCATSRDHRDEQYFGPGTRLTVT.

This clonotype has a handful of counts. The rearrangement uses TRBV20-1 and TRBJ2-7; no clear D gene. Germline values: CDR1 DFQATT, CDR2 SNEGSKA (reference sequence). This CDR3 has 10 amino acids. Trimming stripped 4 bases from V and 6 bases from J, with 7 bases between. CDR3 DNA sequence: TGCAGTGCTATGGCGTCCGAGCAGTACTTC. Translating gives CSAMASEQYF.

This clonotype was counted a single time. The genes are TRBV15 and TRBJ1-4, with D maybe TRBD1 (5 bases). V lost 8 bases to trimming and J lost 4 bases, with 17 bases between them. Germline V gene lookup returns CDR1 LNHNV and CDR2 YYDKDF (reference sequence). This CDR3 is 15 amino acids long. The CDR3 sequence: CATGQGRGYNEKLFF. In nucleotides, the CDR3 is TGTGCCACCGGTCAGGGACGGGGGTATAATGAAAAACTGTTTTTT.

V and J are TRBV5-1 and TRBJ1-1; D not resolved. The CDR3 sequence is 15 residues long. CDR1 and CDR2 from the germline V gene are SGHRS and YFSETQ. V dropped 5 bases and J dropped 5 bases, with 19 bases sitting between them. CDR3 protein: CASRWGAGLRTEAFF. CDR3 DNA: TGCGCCAGCAGATGGGGAGCAGGTTTAAGGACTGAAGCTTTCTTT.

This chain uses TRBV11-1 with TRBJ1-2; D possibly corresponds to TRBD1 (5 bases). This CDR3 has 16 residues. V shed 2 bases and J shed 0 bases, with 13 bases lying between them. Per germline, CDR1 SGHAT and CDR2 FQDESV (reference sequence). CDR3 bases: TGTGCCAGCAGCTTAATCGCGACAGCCTCTAACTATGGCTACACCTTC. This translates into CASSLIATASNYGYTF.